This TCR beta chain was captured by sequencing in a study of blood T cell repertoires in COVID-19. Turning to the study itself: COVID-19 samples, acute and convalescent, were from the United States, Italy and Spain. T cells, B-cell-depleted T cells, or PBMCs provided the cDNA or gDNA that served as material.

Original processing notes: Amplification from reference gene primers served as the basis for estimated nucleated cell counts. The protocol was immunoSEQ multiplex PCR, while the TCRdb copy is restricted to in-frame clones and leaves out a portion. V and J calls and clone size come straight from that table; D and trimming were deduced from the DNA. The sample holds 200,000 to 250,000 clones, approximately 86% seen once. Looked up from germline, CDR1 is SGHRS and CDR2 is YFSETQ. This CDR3 spans 16 amino acids. V lost 3 bases to trimming and J lost 2 bases; unmatched junction nucleotides: 9. Exposed participants came across a COVID-19 case within 2 weeks before study entry.

Sequences were obtained from PBMCs or T cells enriched from blood (not recorded which). This rearrangement joins TRBV5-1 to TRBJ2-5; 8 positions match TRBD2. The receptor was isolated from a woman aged 25-40 years who had been exposed to COVID-19. The CDR3 loop is CASSWRGGGKQETQYF. The CDR3 DNA reads as TGCGCCAGCAGCTGGCGTGGCGGGGGGAAACAAGAGACCCAGTACTTC.